This T cell receptor beta chain appears in the sequencing data of a study of cytomegalovirus exposure and HLA in healthy donors. PCR was performed using 60 Vbeta and 13 Jbeta primers. Per the authors' pipeline: A follow-up analysis tallied around 80 million unique TCR beta chains, roughly 11 million shared. Profiled with immunoSEQ multiplex PCR; TCRdb holds only in-frame clones, not every one. The D gene and trimming were derived from the DNA, and the V and J assignments and clone size from that table. The data contain about 170,000 clones, around 80% of them singletons. The germline V gene encodes CDR1 GTSNPN and CDR2 SVGIG (reference sequence). V trimming: 4 bases; J trimming: 5 bases; junction bases outside the gene matches: 5. The CDR3 sequence is 13 residues long. About this clone: The antigen remains undetermined.

Overall study findings and caveats: The authors enumerated 150 to 200 TCR beta chains as linked to cytomegalovirus. The number of N-insertions in an Asian-associated ancestry cluster was reportedly below the approximately 690-donor mean in a later analysis. Most CMV-associated TCR beta chains appeared HLA-restricted in a later analysis.

Sequencing was performed on PBMCs. This rearrangement joins TRBV30 to TRBJ1-1, with 9 bases fitting TRBD1. This clonotype originated in a male donor in good health and CMV-seronegative. The CDR3 sequence: CAWMYRGLTEAFF. Here the CDR3 DNA reads TGTGCCTGGATGTACAGGGGGCTTACTGAAGCTTTCTTT.